This TCR beta chain was profiled in a study of control samples from healthy donors and cancer patients (dated by TCRdb to the early 2020s). This clone was counted once. Its antigen is currently not known. No much larger clonotype is one base removed from it; base qualities were not supplied. Receptor amplification or capture employed the immunoSEQ multiplex PCR assay. TCRdb took over this immuneACCESS table, retaining in-frame rearrangements with V and J assigned. Such tables are incomplete; in checked studies, under half of the missing clones stem from an unresolved V gene, and the remainder is unexplained. Across this sample there are fewer than 85,000 clones, with about 95% seen only once. The top ten hold more than 2.5% of the sample. The CDR3 holds 14 amino acids from the cysteine to the phenylalanine. Here the CDR3 DNA is all that survives: 42 bases in frame from base 1. V lost 3 bases and J lost 6 bases; the stretch between them is 15 bases long. For CDR1 and CDR2, the germline V gene lists SGHRS and YFSETQ.

This receptor was obtained from a woman in her twenties or thirties in good health. This sequence uses TRBV5-1 and TRBJ1-2, and perhaps TRBD1 as D gene, on 6 matching bases. Sample: blood. The CDR3: CASSWTDPSDGYTF. Here is the DNA: TGCGCCAGCAGCTGGACAGACCCGTCCGATGGCTACACCTTC.